The rows below give T cell receptor beta chains drawn from one sample of a study of identical twins. TCRdb fed the 5' RACE reads into MiXCR, producing one record per CDR3 protein. This table has about 150,000 distinct CDR3 sequences, around 3.5% appearing once. Sequencing was done on a sample of memory T cells sorted from blood. Receptors originate from a man aged 18 to 30 in good health. The CDR3 runs from the conserved cysteine through the conserved F or W. Each record gives: V gene, clone size, J gene, CDR3 length, D gene, CDR3 protein, CDR3 DNA. D genes are given only for firm matches. Clone size appears in some rows only: once, few, many, or a class for an expanded clone.

TRBV3-1	many	TRBJ2-2	16	.	CASSQGRDSNTGELFF	TGTGCCAGCAGCCAAGGGCGGGACAGCAACACCGGGGAGCTGTTTTTT
TRBV15	many	TRBJ1-1	14	.	CATSRLAVNTEAFF	TGTGCCACCAGCAGACTCGCCGTGAACACTGAAGCTTTCTTT
TRBV3-1	many	TRBJ1-1	12	.	CASSRADTEAFF	TGTGCCAGCAGCCGGGCGGACACTGAAGCTTTCTTT
TRBV29-1	many	TRBJ2-2	14	.	CSVEADANTGELFF	TGCAGCGTTGAGGCGGACGCGAACACCGGGGAGCTGTTTTTT
TRBV12-3/TRBV12-4	many	TRBJ1-4	13	.	CASSFGGGEKLFF	TGTGCCAGCAGTTTCGGGGGAGGTGAAAAACTGTTTTTT
TRBV12-3/TRBV12-4	many	TRBJ1-4	14	.	CASSFSGANEKLFF	TGTGCCAGCAGTTTCTCGGGGGCTAATGAAAAACTGTTTTTT
TRBV5-1	.	TRBJ2-2	12	.	CASTVNTGELFF	TGCGCCAGCACCGTTAACACCGGGGAGCTGTTTTTT
TRBV5-1	many	TRBJ1-1	14	.	CASSSRVGNTEAFF	TGCGCCAGCAGCAGCAGGGTTGGGAACACTGAAGCTTTCTTT
TRBV5-1	many	TRBJ2-3	12	.	CASSRETDTQYF	TGCGCCAGCAGCAGGGAAACAGATACGCAGTATTTT
TRBV7-2	few	TRBJ2-5	14	.	CASSLAFRGETQYF	TGTGCCAGCAGCTTAGCTTTCCGGGGGGAGACCCAGTACTTC
TRBV28	many	TRBJ1-6	16	.	CASSPHLGNGNSPLHF	TGTGCCAGCAGTCCGCATCTAGGGAACGGGAATTCACCCCTCCACTTT
TRBV18	few	TRBJ1-4	14	TRBD1	CASSDYRGPEKLFF	TGTGCCAGCTCGGATTACAGGGGGCCTGAAAAACTGTTTTTT
TRBV7-9	many	TRBJ1-2	15	TRBD1	CASSLEEGAGYGYTF	TGTGCCAGCAGCTTAGAGGAGGGGGCCGGCTATGGCTACACCTTC
TRBV27	many	TRBJ2-7	14	.	CASSPAGRQPEQYF	TGTGCCAGCAGCCCAGCCGGTAGACAGCCCGAGCAGTACTTC
TRBV11-2	.	TRBJ1-4	15	.	CASSLIRRGIGKLFF	TGTGCCAGCAGCTTAATACGTAGGGGTATTGGGAAACTGTTTTTT
TRBV7-2	many	TRBJ2-3	14	.	CASSLVMVQDTQYF	TGTGCCAGCAGCTTAGTCATGGTTCAAGATACGCAGTATTTT
TRBV14	many	TRBJ1-2	15	TRBD1	CASSPMGQGIVRYTF	TGTGCCAGCAGTCCTATGGGACAGGGGATTGTGCGCTACACCTTC
TRBV6-1	many	TRBJ2-7	12	.	CASSERGHEQYF	TGTGCCAGCAGTGAAAGAGGGCACGAGCAGTACTTC
TRBV18	many	TRBJ2-2	15	.	CASSGDMANTGELFF	TGTGCCAGCTCAGGGGACATGGCAAACACCGGGGAGCTGTTTTTT
TRBV7-8	.	TRBJ2-2	15	TRBD2	CASSFVAGAGGELFF	TGTGCCAGCAGCTTCGTGGCGGGAGCGGGCGGGGAGCTGTTTTTT
TRBV29-1	many	TRBJ2-1	12	.	CSVDLTFNEQFF	TGCAGCGTTGACCTTACGTTCAATGAGCAGTTCTTC
TRBV5-6	many	TRBJ2-1	11	.	CASREGTVQFF	TGTGCCAGCAGAGAGGGGACCGTGCAGTTCTTC
TRBV6-5	few	TRBJ1-5	15	.	CASSYSALGDQPQHF	TGTGCCAGCAGTTACTCGGCGTTGGGGGATCAGCCCCAGCATTTT